This T cell receptor (beta chain) was sequenced for a study of T cells after yellow fever vaccination. Each CDR3 protein gets one entry after TCRdb re-called the 5' RACE reads with MiXCR. The table records about 350,000 distinct CDR3 sequences, about 8.3% of them present only once. The CDR3 length is 14 residues. With V trimmed by 5 bases and J by 7 bases, 6 bases remained unmatched. In its sample, this clonotype was seen many times. Its matching antigen is unknown. The study's findings and limits: The study noted that FACS-sorted repertoires could contain abundant clonotypes contaminating from the bulk population. Compared with primary, the secondary response was weaker and peaked at day 5, not 15.

J is TRBJ1-2 and V is TRBV12-3 or TRBV12-4; TRBD1 aligns across 11 bases. The receptor was isolated from a man aged 18 to 29 who received the YFV17D yellow fever vaccine. This material consisted of PBMCs, taken 35 to 50 days after the first yellow fever vaccination. CDR3 loop: CASSRDRGKGGYTF. CDR3 in DNA: TGTGCCAGCAGTCGGGACAGGGGGAAAGGTGGCTACACCTTC.